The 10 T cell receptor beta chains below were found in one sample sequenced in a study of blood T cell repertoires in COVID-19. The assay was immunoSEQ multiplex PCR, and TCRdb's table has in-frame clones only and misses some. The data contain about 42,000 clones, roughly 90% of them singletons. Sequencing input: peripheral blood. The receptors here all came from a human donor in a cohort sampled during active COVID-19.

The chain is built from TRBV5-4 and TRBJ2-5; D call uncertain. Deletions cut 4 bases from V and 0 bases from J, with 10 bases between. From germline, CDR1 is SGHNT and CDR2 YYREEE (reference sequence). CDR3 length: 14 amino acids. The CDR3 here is CASSRTVYQETQYF. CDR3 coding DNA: TGTGCCAGCAGCCGAACAGTGTACCAAGAGACCCAGTACTTC.

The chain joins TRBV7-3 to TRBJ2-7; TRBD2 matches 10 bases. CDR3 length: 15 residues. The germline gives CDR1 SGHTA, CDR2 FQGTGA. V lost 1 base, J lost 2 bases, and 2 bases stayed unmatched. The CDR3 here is CASSLMSGGAYEQYF. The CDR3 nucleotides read TGTGCCAGCAGCTTAATGAGCGGGGGGGCCTACGAGCAGTACTTC.

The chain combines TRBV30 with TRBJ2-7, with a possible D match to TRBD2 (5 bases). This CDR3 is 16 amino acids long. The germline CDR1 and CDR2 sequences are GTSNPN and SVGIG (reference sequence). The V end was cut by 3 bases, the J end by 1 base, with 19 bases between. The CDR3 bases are TGTGCCTGGAGCCCCTCACCGGCGGGTCCGTCCTACGAGCAGTACTTC. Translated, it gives CAWSPSPAGPSYEQYF.

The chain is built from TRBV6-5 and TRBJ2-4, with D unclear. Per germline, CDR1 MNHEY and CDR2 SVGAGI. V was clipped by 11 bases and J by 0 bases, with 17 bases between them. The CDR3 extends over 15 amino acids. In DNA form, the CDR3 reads TGTGCCGCAGGTCGTGACACTCTAGCCAAAAACATTCAGTACTTC. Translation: CAAGRDTLAKNIQYF.

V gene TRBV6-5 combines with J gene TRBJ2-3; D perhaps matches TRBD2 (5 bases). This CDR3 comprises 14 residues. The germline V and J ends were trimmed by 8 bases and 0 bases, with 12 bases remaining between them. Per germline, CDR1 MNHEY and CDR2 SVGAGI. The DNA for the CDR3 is TGTGCCAGCCGCGATTCTAGCAGCACAGATACGCAGTATTTT. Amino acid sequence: CASRDSSSTDTQYF.

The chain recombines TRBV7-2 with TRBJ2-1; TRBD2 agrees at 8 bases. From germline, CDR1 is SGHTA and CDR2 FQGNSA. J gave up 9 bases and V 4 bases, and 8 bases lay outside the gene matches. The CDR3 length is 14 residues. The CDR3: CASSSGLGLGEQFF. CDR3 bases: TGTGCCAGCAGCTCGGGACTAGGGTTGGGTGAGCAGTTCTTC.

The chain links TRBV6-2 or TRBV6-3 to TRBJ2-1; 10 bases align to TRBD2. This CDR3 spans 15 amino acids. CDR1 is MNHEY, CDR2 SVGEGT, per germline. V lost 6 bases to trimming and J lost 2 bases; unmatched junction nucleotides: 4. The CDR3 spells CASSPGTSAYNEQFF. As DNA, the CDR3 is TGTGCCAGCAGCCCCGGGACTAGCGCCTACAATGAGCAGTTCTTC.

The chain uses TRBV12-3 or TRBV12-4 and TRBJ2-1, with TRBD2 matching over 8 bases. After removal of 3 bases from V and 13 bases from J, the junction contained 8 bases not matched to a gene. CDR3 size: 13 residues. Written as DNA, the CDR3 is TGTGCCAGCAGTTTTGGGGTAGCGGGGATTCAGTTCTTC. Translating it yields CASSFGVAGIQFF.

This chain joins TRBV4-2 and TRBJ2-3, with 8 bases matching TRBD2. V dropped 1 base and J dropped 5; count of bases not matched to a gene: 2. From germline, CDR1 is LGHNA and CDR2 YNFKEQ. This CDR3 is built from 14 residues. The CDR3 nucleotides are TGTGCCAGCAGCCAAGTCAGCGGGAGAGATACGCAGTATTTT. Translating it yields CASSQVSGRDTQYF.

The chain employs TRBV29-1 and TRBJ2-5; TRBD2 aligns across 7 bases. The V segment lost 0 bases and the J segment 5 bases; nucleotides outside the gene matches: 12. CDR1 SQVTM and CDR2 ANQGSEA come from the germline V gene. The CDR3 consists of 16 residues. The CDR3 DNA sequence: TGCAGCGTTGAAGAAAAACACGGGGGGATGGTGGAGACCCAGTACTTC. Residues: CSVEEKHGGMVETQYF.